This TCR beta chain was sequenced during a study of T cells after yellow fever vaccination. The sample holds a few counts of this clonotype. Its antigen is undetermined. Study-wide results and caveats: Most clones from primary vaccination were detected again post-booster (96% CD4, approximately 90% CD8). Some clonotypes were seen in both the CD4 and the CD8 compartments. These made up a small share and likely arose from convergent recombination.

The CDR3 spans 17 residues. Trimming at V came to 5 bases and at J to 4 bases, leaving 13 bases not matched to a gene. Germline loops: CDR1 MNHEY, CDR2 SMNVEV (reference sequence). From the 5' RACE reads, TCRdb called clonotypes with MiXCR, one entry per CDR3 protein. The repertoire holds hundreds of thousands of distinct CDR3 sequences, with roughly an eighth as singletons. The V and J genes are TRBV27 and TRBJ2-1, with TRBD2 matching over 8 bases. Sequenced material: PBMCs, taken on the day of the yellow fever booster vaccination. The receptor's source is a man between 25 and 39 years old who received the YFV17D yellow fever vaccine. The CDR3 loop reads CASSTGLAGRAYNEQFF. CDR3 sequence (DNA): TGTGCCAGCAGTACCGGACTAGCCGGGAGGGCATACAATGAGCAGTTCTTC.